This TCR beta chain was recovered during a study of blood T cells in healthy people across ages. Study observations and caveats: Among long-lived donors, naive CD4+ cells were more numerous and diversity higher than in aged donors.

Sample-barcoded 5' priming and a J-beta primer mix drove a second PCR of roughly 6 to 12 cycles. Per-sample output comprised a minimum of 2.5 million paired-end reads containing CDR3. One entry per CDR3 protein, called by TCRdb with MiXCR from the 5' RACE reads. The repertoire holds about 830,000 distinct CDR3 sequences, with roughly 60% as singletons. The authors extracted at least 5 micrograms of total RNA per sample. With respect to this clonotype: What it binds is not known.

This CDR3 is 15 amino acids long. Germline trimming cut 3 bases from V and 8 bases from J; bases unmatched to any gene: 12. Per germline, CDR1 ENHRY and CDR2 SYGVKD. The chain carries TRBV10-3 and TRBJ1-2; 7 bases map to TRBD1. The TCR sequence derives from a man in his thirties or forties in good health. What was sequenced was blood. The CDR3 nucleotides read TGTGCCATCAGTGAATACAGGGGTCGTCAAGACGGCTACACCTTC. It encodes CAISEYRGRQDGYTF.